Each of the 27 T cell receptor beta chains below was sequenced from the same sample in a study of blood T cell repertoires in COVID-19. The protocol was immunoSEQ multiplex PCR, while the TCRdb copy is restricted to in-frame clones and leaves out a portion. The sample includes over 90,000 clones, over 70% of them seen just once. The material sequenced was peripheral blood. The receptors were sampled from a human donor in a cohort sampled during active or convalescent COVID-19.

The chain combines TRBV7-3 with TRBJ1-5, with D tentatively TRBD1 (5 bases). Germline V gene data show CDR1 as SGHTA and CDR2 as FQGTGA. The germline V and J ends were trimmed by 2 bases and 5 bases, with 7 bases remaining between them. The CDR3 runs to 13 residues. The CDR3, as DNA: TGTGCCAGCAGCTTAGGGGCGGATCAGCCCCAGCATTTT. It codes for CASSLGADQPQHF.

The chain is built from TRBV4-1 and TRBJ1-2; 7 bases agree with TRBD1. V gave up 6 bases and J gave up 8 bases; unmatched junction bases: 24. The CDR3 is made up of 18 amino acids. Per the germline V gene, CDR1 is MGHRA and CDR2 is YSYEKL. The CDR3 nucleotides read TGCGCCAGCAGTAAAAGGACAGGTCAGGTGCTGGAAGCGTGGGGCTACACCTTC. It translates to CASSKRTGQVLEAWGYTF.

This sequence joins TRBV4-3 and TRBJ1-1, with TRBD1 matching over 12 bases. V shed 4 bases, J shed 4 bases, and the junction held 7 bases outside the gene matches. The V gene's germline CDR1 is LGHNA and CDR2 YSLEER. CDR3 size: 16 residues. The chain's CDR3 is CASSPGTGGVGTEAFF. DNA for the CDR3: TGCGCCAGCAGCCCTGGGACAGGGGGCGTTGGCACTGAAGCTTTCTTT.

The chain is built from TRBV21-1 and TRBJ2-1; TRBD1, the table's D call, lacks a check against the DNA. TRBV21-1 is described as a pseudogene. This CDR3 has 15 residues. The CDR3 DNA reads as TGTGCCAGCAGCAAAGGGGACAGGGGGTACAATGAGCAGTTCTTC. Its translation: CASSKGDRGYNEQFF.

The chain is built from TRBV29-1 and TRBJ2-3; D might be TRBD2 (5 bases). Trimming took off 7 bases at V and 0 bases at J, with 17 bases between the two ends. Germline V CDR1 and CDR2: SQVTM, ANQGSEA. This CDR3 spans 15 amino acids. The DNA for the CDR3 is TGCAGCGAGTCAATAGCGTTAACTAGCACAGATACGCAGTATTTT. This sequence encodes CSESIALTSTDTQYF.

The chain is built from TRBV21-1 and TRBJ1-4. TRBV21-1 represents a pseudogene. The CDR3 extends over 16 amino acids. CDR3 coding DNA: TGTGCCAGCAGCGCCTTATCGGACGGGCTTAGACGAGGGCTGTTTTTT. Its protein product is CASSALSDGLRRGLFF.

This chain uses TRBV11-2 with TRBJ2-7; 7 bases align to TRBD1. The CDR3 consists of 14 residues. After removal of 4 bases from V and 4 bases from J, the junction contained 7 bases not matched to a gene. Germline V lookup: CDR1 SGHAT, CDR2 FQNNGV. The CDR3 coding sequence is TGTGCCAGCAGCTCCGGGACAGTTTTTTACGAGCAGTACTTC. Protein product: CASSSGTVFYEQYF.

This clone occurred once. This chain's CDR3 is CAWSVGQGETQYF. The CDR3 nucleotides read TGTGCCTGGAGTGTAGGGCAGGGGGAGACCCAGTACTTC. This chain joins TRBV30 and TRBJ2-5; perhaps TRBD1 as D (6 bases). Trimming shortened V by 0 bases and J by 5 bases, and 10 bases separated the two germline ends. The CDR3 covers 13 residues. CDR1 is GTSNPN and CDR2 is SVGIG in the germline V gene (reference sequence).

The genes are TRBV11-2 and TRBJ2-7; perhaps TRBD1 as D (5 bases). Trimming cost V 1 base and J 0 bases, with 13 bases left between them. The germline CDR1 and CDR2 sequences are SGHAT and FQNNGV. This CDR3 is built from 16 residues. The CDR3 loop is CASSLAFQGSSYEQYF. CDR3 DNA: TGTGCCAGCAGCTTAGCGTTCCAGGGTTCCTCCTACGAGCAGTACTTC.

The table lists this clone with a count of one. The chain couples TRBV28 to TRBJ2-7; 9 nucleotides align to TRBD1. Germline CDR1 and CDR2: MDHEN and SYDVKM. Trimming took 8 bases from V and 3 from J; bases not matched to a gene: 2. The length of the CDR3 is 12 residues. CDR3 protein: CASLGQGYEQYF. In DNA, the CDR3 is TGTGCCAGCTTGGGACAGGGCTACGAGCAGTACTTC.

The genes are TRBV2 and TRBJ2-5, with 8 bases matching TRBD2. This CDR3 region has 13 residues. Trimming at V came to 4 bases and at J to 9 bases, leaving 7 bases not matched to a gene. Germline V gene data show CDR1 as SNHLY and CDR2 as FYNNEI. The CDR3 spells CASSVMSGGAQYF. The CDR3 DNA sequence: TGTGCCAGCAGTGTGATGTCCGGGGGGGCCCAGTACTTC.

The chain uses TRBV7-6 and TRBJ1-1, with D perhaps TRBD1 (6 bases). The ends were cut back, 3 bases at V and 6 bases at J, with 14 bases in the middle. The CDR3 has 14 residues. The germline gives CDR1 SGHVS, CDR2 FNYEAQ. The CDR3 DNA reads as TGTGCCAGCAGCTTCGGCAGGGGAGACTCTGAAGCTTTCTTT. As protein: CASSFGRGDSEAFF. The variable domain in full, completed from reference TRBV7-6 and TRBJ1-1, reads GAGVSQSPRYKVTKRGQDVALRCDPISGHVSLYWYRQALGQGPEFLTYFNYEAQQDKSGLPNDRFSAERPEGSISTLTIQRTEQRDSAMYRCASSFGRGDSEAFFGQGTRLTVV.

This clone was seen just once. The CDR3 DNA sequence: TGTGCCAGCAGCACCGACAGGGTCCACTATGGCTACACCTTC. Encoded protein: CASSTDRVHYGYTF. The chain has TRBV5-5 and TRBJ1-2; 7 bases map to TRBD1. Germline lookup yields CDR1 SGHKS and CDR2 YYEKEE (reference sequence). This CDR3 is 14 amino acids long. After removal of 4 bases from V and 3 bases from J, the junction contained 6 bases not matched to a gene.

The rearrangement links TRBV4-3 to TRBJ2-1, with D unclear. V was trimmed by 0 bases and J by 1 base, leaving 13 bases between them. Germline V gene sequence: CDR1 LGHNA, CDR2 YSLEER. CDR3 size: 17 residues. Here the CDR3 reads CASSQEAARTSYNEQFF. The DNA for the CDR3 is TGCGCCAGCAGCCAAGAGGCGGCAAGAACTTCCTACAATGAGCAGTTCTTC.

This chain uses TRBV29-1 with TRBJ1-4; TRBD1 matches at 9 bases. The CDR3 covers 14 residues. V lost 6 bases, J lost 11 bases, and 13 bases stayed unmatched. Germline CDR1 is SQVTM and CDR2 is ANQGSEA. CDR3 region: CSVPSGTGLGKLFF. The CDR3 bases are TGCAGCGTCCCCTCCGGGACAGGGTTGGGGAAACTGTTTTTT. The whole variable domain, filled in from reference TRBV29-1 and TRBJ1-4, reads SAVISQKPSRDICQRGTSLTIQCQVDSQVTMMFWYRQQPGQSLTLIATANQGSEATYESGFVIDKFPISRPNLTFSTLTVSNMSPEDSSIYLCSVPSGTGLGKLFFGSGTQLSVL.

CDR3 nucleotide sequence: TGTGCCAGCAGCTTTTTCGACAGGTTGAACACTGAAGCTTTCTTT. This translates into CASSFFDRLNTEAFF. The chain uses TRBV5-4 and TRBJ1-1; the D gene is possibly TRBD1 (6 bases). Germline V gives CDR1 SGHNT, CDR2 YYREEE (reference sequence). Trimming stripped 2 bases from V and 0 bases from J, with 11 bases between. The CDR3 runs 15 residues.

In nucleotides, the CDR3 is TGTGCCAGCTCGCCGGGAGGGGTTCCCGACCCGAACACTGAAGCTTTCTTT. Its translation: CASSPGGVPDPNTEAFF. The chain couples TRBV18 to TRBJ1-1; a possible D gene is TRBD1 (5 bases). The CDR3 has 17 residues. Looked up from germline, CDR1 is KGHSH and CDR2 is LQKENI. Trimming removed 6 bases from V and 1 base from J, with 21 bases in between.

This chain links TRBV2 with TRBJ2-7; 7 bases align to TRBD1. CDR3 length: 17 residues. The trim removed 4 bases at V and 1 base at J, leaving 13 bases unmatched. Germline assignment: CDR1 SNHLY and CDR2 FYNNEI. The CDR3 protein is CASSAGQRVTFSYEQYF. The CDR3 nucleotides read TGTGCCAGCAGTGCGGGACAGCGCGTTACCTTTTCCTACGAGCAGTACTTC.

The chain couples TRBV4-1 to TRBJ1-1, with TRBD1 matching over 9 bases. The ends lost 0 bases at V and 5 bases at J; junction bases unmatched: 10. The length of the CDR3 is 17 residues. Per germline, CDR1 MGHRA and CDR2 YSYEKL. The CDR3 here is CASSQDRNRGLRTEAFF. The CDR3 DNA sequence: TGCGCCAGCAGCCAAGATCGGAACAGGGGGCTGCGGACTGAAGCTTTCTTT.

As to this clone: Other DNA sequences in this sample translate to the same CDR3. The chain is built from TRBV19 and TRBJ1-1; the D gene is possibly TRBD1 (5 bases). This CDR3 has 12 amino acids. Germline V CDR1 and CDR2: LNHDA, SQIVND (reference sequence). The ends were cut back, 4 bases at V and 3 bases at J, with 6 bases in the middle. The CDR3 here is CASSTRDTEAFF. The CDR3, as DNA: TGTGCCAGTAGTACCAGGGACACTGAAGCTTTCTTT.

The gene calls are TRBV29-1 and TRBJ1-1; no definite D call. CDR3 size: 12 residues. Germline CDR1 and CDR2: SQVTM and ANQGSEA. V was pared by 5 bases and J by 4 bases, with 11 bases between. CDR3 sequence reads: CSVLNSPTEAFF. CDR3 in DNA: TGCAGCGTTCTTAACAGCCCCACTGAAGCTTTCTTT.

This clone was counted a few times. The chain recombines TRBV2 with TRBJ2-5; 9 nucleotides align to TRBD1. CDR1 is SNHLY, CDR2 FYNNEI, per germline. J was trimmed by 5 bases and V by 7 bases; bases with no gene match: 11. CDR3 size: 15 residues. CDR3 loop: CASKIPGQGMETQYF. The DNA for the CDR3 is TGTGCCAGCAAAATACCGGGACAGGGAATGGAGACCCAGTACTTC.

The V and J genes are TRBV5-5 and TRBJ1-5; the D is unclear. Trimming took 1 base from V and 1 from J, leaving 9 bases between them. There are 15 residues in the CDR3. Germline assignment: CDR1 SGHKS and CDR2 YYEKEE (reference sequence). CDR3 sequence reads: CASSLWEGSNQPQHF. The CDR3 DNA reads TGTGCCAGCAGCTTGTGGGAGGGAAGCAATCAGCCCCAGCATTTT.

The V and J genes are TRBV21-1 and TRBJ2-1; TRBD2 is the table's D call and was not checked against the DNA. TRBV21-1 is reported as a pseudogene. The CDR3 runs 15 residues. CDR3 in amino acids: CASSKARGLGGEQFF. The CDR3 region has the DNA TGTGCCAGCAGCAAAGCGCGAGGACTGGGGGGTGAGCAGTTCTTC.

This chain uses TRBV6-5 with TRBJ2-6, with D possibly TRBD2 on 5 matching bases. V dropped 7 bases and J dropped 0 bases, with 10 bases sitting between them. The CDR3 covers 15 residues. From germline, CDR1 is MNHEY and CDR2 SVGAGI. CDR3 bases: TGTGCCAGCATAGGGAGATTCTCTGGGGCCAACGTCCTGACTTTC. Protein: CASIGRFSGANVLTF.

This chain links TRBV2 with TRBJ1-2, with TRBD1 matching 7 bases. V trimming: 5 bases; J trimming: 4 bases; junction bases outside the gene matches: 4. This CDR3 is 13 amino acids long. The germline V gene encodes CDR1 SNHLY and CDR2 FYNNEI. The CDR3 loop is CASSPRDSYGYTF. CDR3 nucleotides: TGTGCCAGCAGTCCCCGGGACAGCTATGGCTACACCTTC. Complete variable domain (other parts from reference TRBV2 and TRBJ1-2): EPEVTQTPSHQVTQMGQEVILRCVPISNHLYFYWYRQILGQKVEFLVSFYNNEISEKSEIFDDQFSVERPDGSNFTLKIRSTKLEDSAMYFCASSPRDSYGYTFGSGTRLTVV.

The J gene is TRBJ2-1, the V gene TRBV10-2; TRBD2 matches 16 bases. Unmatched junction bases numbered 1, after V lost 0 bases and J lost 2 bases. CDR1 and CDR2 from the germline V gene are WSHSY and SAAADI. The CDR3 has 18 residues. CDR3 region: CASSESGLAGGPYNEQFF. Here the CDR3 DNA reads TGCGCCAGCAGTGAGTCGGGACTAGCGGGGGGGCCCTACAATGAGCAGTTCTTC.